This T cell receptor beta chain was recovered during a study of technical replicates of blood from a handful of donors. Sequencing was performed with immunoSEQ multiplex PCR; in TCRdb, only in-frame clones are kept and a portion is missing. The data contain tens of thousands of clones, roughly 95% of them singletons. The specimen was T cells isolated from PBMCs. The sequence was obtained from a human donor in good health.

The CDR3 coding sequence is TGTGCCAGCAGGGACAGGGGTTCGTTCAATGAGCAGTTCTTC. This codes for CASRDRGSFNEQFF. This chain connects TRBV6-1 to TRBJ2-1; 9 bases match TRBD1. Germline values: CDR1 MNHNS, CDR2 SASEGT. V trimming: 6 bases; J trimming: 6 bases; junction bases outside the gene matches: 6. The CDR3 has 14 amino acids.